This T cell receptor (beta chain) was observed in a study of shared clonotypes between healthy human individuals. Background on the study: The donor group consisted of a couple of women and a few men, aged 18 to 49. A donor's plate count was three for CD4 naive and three for CD4 memory; CD8 naive had two and CD8 memory one. Study-wide results and caveats: Only blood samples were collected, and tissue repertoires likely differ. Despite large depth, sorted-subset datasets appeared incompletely sequenced.

The assay was immunoSEQ multiplex PCR, and TCRdb's table has in-frame clones only and misses some. The sample lists about 380,000 clones, 96% seen once, with around 0.32% in the top ten. The CDR3 has 14 amino acids. Germline lookup yields CDR1 MGHDK and CDR2 SYGVNS. V lost 4 bases and J 1 base, leaving 10 bases between the germline ends. This clone appeared a single time. The antigen remains unidentified. The rearrangement uses TRBV25-1 and TRBJ1-1, with D possibly being TRBD1 (5 bases). The receptor comes from a man aged 25-40 years in good health. The sample consisted of memory CD8+ T cells sorted from blood. Subset here: CD45RO+ cells pooled with CCR7-negative TemRA cells. As DNA, the CDR3 is TGTGCCAGCAGTGGCCGCGGGGGGAACACTGAAGCTTTCTTT. Encoded protein: CASSGRGGNTEAFF.